The sequence of this TCR beta chain was determined in a study of blood T cell repertoires in COVID-19. The repertoire was sequenced with immunoSEQ multiplex PCR; TCRdb's copy has only in-frame clones and lacks some. The sample contains 200,000 to 250,000 clones, just over 85% of which appear only once. The germline V gene has CDR1 SEHNR and CDR2 FQNEAQ (reference sequence). The CDR3 runs 16 residues. Germline trimming cut 5 bases from V and 7 bases from J; bases unmatched to any gene: 15. This TCR came from a man aged 45-65 years with COVID-19, enrolled during active disease. The sample comprised peripheral blood. The genes are TRBV7-9 and TRBJ1-2, with 8 bases lining up with TRBD1. CDR3 sequence reads: CASSMTGEGLLGGYTF. The DNA for the CDR3 is TGTGCCAGCAGCATGACAGGGGAAGGATTGTTAGGTGGCTACACCTTC. Full variable domain (rest looked up from reference TRBV7-9 and TRBJ1-2): DTGVSQNPRHKITKRGQNVTFRCDPISEHNRLYWYRQTLGQGPEFLTYFQNEAQLEKSRLLSDRFSAERPKGSFSTLEIQRTEQGDSAMYLCASSMTGEGLLGGYTFGSGTRLTVV.